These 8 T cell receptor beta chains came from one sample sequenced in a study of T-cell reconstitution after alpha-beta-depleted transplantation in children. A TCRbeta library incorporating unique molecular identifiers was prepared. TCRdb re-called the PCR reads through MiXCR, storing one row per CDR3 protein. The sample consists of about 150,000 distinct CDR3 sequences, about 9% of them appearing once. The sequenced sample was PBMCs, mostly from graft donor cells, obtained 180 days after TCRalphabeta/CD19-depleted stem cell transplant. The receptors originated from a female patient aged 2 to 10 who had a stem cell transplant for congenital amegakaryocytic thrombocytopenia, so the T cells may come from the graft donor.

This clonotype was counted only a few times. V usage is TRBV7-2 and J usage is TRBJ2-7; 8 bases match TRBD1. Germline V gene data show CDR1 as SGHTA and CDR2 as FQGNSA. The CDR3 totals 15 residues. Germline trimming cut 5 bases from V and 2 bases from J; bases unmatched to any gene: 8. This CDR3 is CASSPTGGSTYEQYF. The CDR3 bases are TGTGCCAGCAGCCCAACAGGGGGTAGCACCTACGAGCAGTACTTC.

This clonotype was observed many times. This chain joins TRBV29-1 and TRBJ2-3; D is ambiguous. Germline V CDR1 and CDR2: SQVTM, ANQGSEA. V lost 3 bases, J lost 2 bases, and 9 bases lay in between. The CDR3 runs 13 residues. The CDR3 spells CSVESGPTDTQYF. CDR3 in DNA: TGCAGCGTTGAGTCAGGCCCCACAGATACGCAGTATTTT.

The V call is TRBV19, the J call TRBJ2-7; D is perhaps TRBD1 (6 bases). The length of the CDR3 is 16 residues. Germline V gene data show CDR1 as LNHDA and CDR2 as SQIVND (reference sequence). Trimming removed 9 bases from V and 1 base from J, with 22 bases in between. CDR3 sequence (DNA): TGTGCCAGCCAGACCCGGTCAGGGGAAGGGTCCTACGAGCAGTACTTC. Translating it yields CASQTRSGEGSYEQYF.

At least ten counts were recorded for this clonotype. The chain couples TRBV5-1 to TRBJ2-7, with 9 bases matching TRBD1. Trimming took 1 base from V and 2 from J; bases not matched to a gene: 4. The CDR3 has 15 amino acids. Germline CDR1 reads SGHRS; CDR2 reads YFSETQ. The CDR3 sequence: CASSLWDRAAYEQYF. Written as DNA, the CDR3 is TGCGCCAGCAGCTTGTGGGACAGGGCCGCCTACGAGCAGTACTTC.

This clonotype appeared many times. CDR3 coding DNA: TGCAGTGCGCCTATAGCGGGGGGCTACAATGAGCAGTTCTTC. Protein sequence: CSAPIAGGYNEQFF. The chain has TRBV20-1 and TRBJ2-1, with 10 bases matching TRBD2. The CDR3 extends over 14 amino acids. Trimming cost V 6 bases and J 3 bases; bases outside gene matches: 5. CDR1 DFQATT and CDR2 SNEGSKA come from the germline V gene (reference sequence).

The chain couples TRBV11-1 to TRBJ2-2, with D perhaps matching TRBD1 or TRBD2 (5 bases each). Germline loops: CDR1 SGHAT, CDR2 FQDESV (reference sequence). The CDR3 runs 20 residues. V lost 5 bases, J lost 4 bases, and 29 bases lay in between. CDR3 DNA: TGTGCCAGCAGCCACCTGCTCGGAGTGTGGGGGAGTTGGGGCACCGGGGAGCTGTTTTTT. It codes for CASSHLLGVWGSWGTGELFF.

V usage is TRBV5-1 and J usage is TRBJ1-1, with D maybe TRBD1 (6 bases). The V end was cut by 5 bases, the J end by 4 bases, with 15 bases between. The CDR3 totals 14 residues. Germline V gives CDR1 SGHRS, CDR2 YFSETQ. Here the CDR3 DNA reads TGCGCCAGCAGTCAGGTTCCCAGGGGCACTGAAGCTTTCTTT. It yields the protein CASSQVPRGTEAFF.

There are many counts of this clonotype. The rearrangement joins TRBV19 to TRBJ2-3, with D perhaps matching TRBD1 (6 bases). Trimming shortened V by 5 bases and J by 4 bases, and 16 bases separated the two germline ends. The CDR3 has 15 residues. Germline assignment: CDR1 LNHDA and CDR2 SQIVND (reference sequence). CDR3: CASSLLGRGADTQYF. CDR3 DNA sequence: TGTGCCAGTAGTTTGCTCGGCAGGGGCGCAGATACGCAGTATTTT.